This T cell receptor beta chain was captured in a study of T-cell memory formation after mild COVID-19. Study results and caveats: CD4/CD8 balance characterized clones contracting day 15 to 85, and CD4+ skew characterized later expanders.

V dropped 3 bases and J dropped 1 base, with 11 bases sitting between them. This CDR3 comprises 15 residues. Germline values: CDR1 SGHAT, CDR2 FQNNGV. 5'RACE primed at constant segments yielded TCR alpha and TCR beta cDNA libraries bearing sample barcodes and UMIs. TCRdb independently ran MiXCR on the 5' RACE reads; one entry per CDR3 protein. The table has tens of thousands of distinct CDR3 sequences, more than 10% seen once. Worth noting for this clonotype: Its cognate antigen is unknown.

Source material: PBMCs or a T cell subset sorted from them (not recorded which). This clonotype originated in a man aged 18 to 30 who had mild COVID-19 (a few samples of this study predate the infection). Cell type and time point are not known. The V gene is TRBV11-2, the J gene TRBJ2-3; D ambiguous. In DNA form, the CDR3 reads TGTGCCAGCAGCTTGCGAGACCAACGCACAGATACGCAGTATTTT. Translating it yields CASSLRDQRTDTQYF.